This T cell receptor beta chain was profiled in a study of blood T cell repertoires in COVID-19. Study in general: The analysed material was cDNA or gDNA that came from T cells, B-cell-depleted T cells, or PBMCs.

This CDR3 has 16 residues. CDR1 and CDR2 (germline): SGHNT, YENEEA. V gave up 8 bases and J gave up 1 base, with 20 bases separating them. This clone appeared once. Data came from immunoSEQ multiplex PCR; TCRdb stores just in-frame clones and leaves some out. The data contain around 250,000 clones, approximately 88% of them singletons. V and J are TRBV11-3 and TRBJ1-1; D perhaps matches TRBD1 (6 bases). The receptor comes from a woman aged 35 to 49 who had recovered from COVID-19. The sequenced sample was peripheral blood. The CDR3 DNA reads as TGTGCCAGCCTCCTTGGGGGGGGCGGCCCGAACACTGAAGCTTTCTTT. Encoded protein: CASLLGGGGPNTEAFF.